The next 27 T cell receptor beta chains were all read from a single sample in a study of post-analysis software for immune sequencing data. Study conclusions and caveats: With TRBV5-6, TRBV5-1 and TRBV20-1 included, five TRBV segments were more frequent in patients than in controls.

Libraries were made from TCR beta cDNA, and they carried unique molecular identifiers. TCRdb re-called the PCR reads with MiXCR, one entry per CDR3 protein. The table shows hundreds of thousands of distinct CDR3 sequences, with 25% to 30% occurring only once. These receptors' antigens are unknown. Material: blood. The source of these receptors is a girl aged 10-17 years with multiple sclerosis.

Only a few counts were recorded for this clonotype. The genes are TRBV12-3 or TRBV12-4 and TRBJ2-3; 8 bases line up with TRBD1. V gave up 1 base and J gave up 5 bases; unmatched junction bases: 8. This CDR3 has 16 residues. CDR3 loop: CASSLGGQATVDTQYF. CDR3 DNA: TGTGCCAGCAGTTTAGGGGGACAGGCGACGGTAGATACGCAGTATTTT.

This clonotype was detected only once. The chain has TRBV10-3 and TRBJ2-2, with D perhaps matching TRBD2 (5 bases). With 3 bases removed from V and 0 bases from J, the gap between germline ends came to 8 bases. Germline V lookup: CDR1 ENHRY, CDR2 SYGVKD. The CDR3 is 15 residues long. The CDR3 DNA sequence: TGTGCCATCAGTGATCTCGGGGCGAACACCGGGGAGCTGTTTTTT. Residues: CAISDLGANTGELFF.

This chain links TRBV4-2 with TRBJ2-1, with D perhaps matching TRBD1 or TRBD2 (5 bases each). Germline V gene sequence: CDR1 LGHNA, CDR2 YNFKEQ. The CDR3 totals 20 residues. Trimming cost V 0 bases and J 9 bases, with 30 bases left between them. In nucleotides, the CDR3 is TGTGCCAGCAGCCAAGATAGGAGTCGGCAGGGCGGATCGGGAACGGGTGAGCAGTTCTTC. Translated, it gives CASSQDRSRQGGSGTGEQFF.

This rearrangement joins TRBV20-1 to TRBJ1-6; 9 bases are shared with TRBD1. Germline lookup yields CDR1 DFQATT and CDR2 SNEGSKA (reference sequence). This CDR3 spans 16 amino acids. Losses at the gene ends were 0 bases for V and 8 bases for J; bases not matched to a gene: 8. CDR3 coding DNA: TGCAGTGCTAGAGACGCCGGGACAGGGCTACATTCACCCCTCCACTTT. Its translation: CSARDAGTGLHSPLHF.

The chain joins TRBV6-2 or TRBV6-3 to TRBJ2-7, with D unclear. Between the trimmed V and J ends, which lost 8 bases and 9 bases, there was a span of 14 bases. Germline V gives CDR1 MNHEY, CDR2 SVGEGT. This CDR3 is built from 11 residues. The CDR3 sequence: CASSWLERQYF. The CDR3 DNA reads TGTGCCAGCTCCTGGTTGGAGCGGCAGTACTTC.

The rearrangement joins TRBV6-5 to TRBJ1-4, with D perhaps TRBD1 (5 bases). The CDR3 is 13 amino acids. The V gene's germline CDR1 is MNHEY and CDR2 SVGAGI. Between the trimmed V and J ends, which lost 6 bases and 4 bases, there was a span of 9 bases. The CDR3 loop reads CASSPRDNEKLFF. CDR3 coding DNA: TGTGCCAGCAGCCCCAGGGATAATGAAAAACTGTTTTTT.

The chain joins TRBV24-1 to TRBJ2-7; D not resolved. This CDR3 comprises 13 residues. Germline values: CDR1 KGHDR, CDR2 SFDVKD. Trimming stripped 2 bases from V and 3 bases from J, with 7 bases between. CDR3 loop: CATSDSARYEQYF. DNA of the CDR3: TGTGCCACCAGTGATTCGGCCCGCTACGAGCAGTACTTC.

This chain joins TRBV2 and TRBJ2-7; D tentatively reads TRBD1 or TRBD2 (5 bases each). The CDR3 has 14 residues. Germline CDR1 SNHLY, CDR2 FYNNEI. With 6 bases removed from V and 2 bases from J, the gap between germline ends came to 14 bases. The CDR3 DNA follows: TGTGCCAGCAGCCCGATGGGACCGGCCTACGAGCAGTACTTC. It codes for CASSPMGPAYEQYF.

The CDR3 bases are TGTGCCAGCAGCCATGCCCCCGGGAGCGGGGGTTGGAATGAGCAGTTCTTC. The encoded protein is CASSHAPGSGGWNEQFF. The chain has TRBV11-2 and TRBJ2-1; 8 positions match TRBD2. The V gene end was trimmed by 5 bases and the J gene end by 7 bases; junction bases not matched to a gene: 16. Germline V lookup: CDR1 SGHAT, CDR2 FQNNGV. This CDR3 comprises 17 residues.

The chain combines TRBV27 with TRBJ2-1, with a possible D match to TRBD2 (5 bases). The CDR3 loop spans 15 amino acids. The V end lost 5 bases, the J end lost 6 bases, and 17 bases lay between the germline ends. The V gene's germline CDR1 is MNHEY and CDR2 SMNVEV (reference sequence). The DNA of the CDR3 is TGTGCCAGCAGTCCGGACTCAAGACGGTTCAATGAGCAGTTCTTC. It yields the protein CASSPDSRRFNEQFF.

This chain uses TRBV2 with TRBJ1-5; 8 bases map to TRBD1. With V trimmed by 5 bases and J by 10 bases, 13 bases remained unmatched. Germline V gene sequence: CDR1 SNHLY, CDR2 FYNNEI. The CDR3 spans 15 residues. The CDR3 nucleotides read TGTGCCAGCAGTATCTTTCCACAGGGGGGTGGACCCCAGCATTTT. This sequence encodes CASSIFPQGGGPQHF.

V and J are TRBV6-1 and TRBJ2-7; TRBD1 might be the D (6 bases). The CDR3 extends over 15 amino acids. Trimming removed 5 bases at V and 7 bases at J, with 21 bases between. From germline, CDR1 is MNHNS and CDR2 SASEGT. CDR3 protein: CASSQTDSSYNEQYF. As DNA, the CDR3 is TGTGCCAGCAGTCAGACGGACAGCTCCTACAATGAGCAGTACTTC.

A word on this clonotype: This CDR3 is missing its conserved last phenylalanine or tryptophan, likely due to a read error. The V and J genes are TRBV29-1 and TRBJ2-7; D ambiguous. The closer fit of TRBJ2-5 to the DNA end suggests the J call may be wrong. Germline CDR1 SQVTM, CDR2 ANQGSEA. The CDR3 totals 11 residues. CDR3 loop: CSVENGETQYL. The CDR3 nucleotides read TGCAGCGTTGAAAATGGGGAGACCCAGTACCTC.

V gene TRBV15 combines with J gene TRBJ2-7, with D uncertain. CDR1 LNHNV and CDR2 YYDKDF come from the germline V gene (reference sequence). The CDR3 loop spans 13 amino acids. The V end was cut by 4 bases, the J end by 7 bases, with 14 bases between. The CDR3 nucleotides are TGTGCCACCAGCACCCGACGGGTGGATGAGCAGTACTTC. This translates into CATSTRRVDEQYF.

DNA of the CDR3: TGTGCCAGCAGCTTGGTGGTAGCGGGAGCCGACAATGAGCAGTTCTTC. Amino acid sequence: CASSLVVAGADNEQFF. The J gene is TRBJ2-1, the V gene TRBV5-5; 9 bases line up with TRBD2. CDR1 is SGHKS and CDR2 is YYEKEE in the germline V gene (reference sequence). The J segment lost 5 bases and the V segment lost 0 bases, leaving 6 bases of the junction unmatched. The CDR3 runs to 16 residues.

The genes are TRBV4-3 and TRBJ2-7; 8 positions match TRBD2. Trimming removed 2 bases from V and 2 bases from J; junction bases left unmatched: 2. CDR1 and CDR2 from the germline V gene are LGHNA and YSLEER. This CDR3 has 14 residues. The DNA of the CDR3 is TGCGCCAGCAGCCAAACGGGACTAGCCTACGAGCAGTACTTC. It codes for CASSQTGLAYEQYF.

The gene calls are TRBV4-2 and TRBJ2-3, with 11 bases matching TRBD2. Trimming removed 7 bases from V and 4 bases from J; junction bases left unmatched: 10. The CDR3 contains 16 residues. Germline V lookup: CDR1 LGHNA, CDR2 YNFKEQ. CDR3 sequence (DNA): TGTGCCAGCACCCAGGTTACTAGCGGGGGTGCAGATACGCAGTATTTT. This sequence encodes CASTQVTSGGADTQYF.

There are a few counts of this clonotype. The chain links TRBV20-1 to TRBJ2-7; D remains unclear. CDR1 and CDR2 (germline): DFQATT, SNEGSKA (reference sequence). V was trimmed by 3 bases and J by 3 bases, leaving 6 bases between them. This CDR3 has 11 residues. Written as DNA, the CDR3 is TGCAGTGCTAGTTGGGGCTACGAGCAGTACTTC. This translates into CSASWGYEQYF.

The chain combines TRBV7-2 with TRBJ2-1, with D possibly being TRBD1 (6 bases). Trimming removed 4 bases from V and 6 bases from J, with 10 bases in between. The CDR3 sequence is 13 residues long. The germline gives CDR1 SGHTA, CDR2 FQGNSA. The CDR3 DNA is TGTGCCAGCAGCTGGGCAGGGGTCAATGAGCAGTTCTTC. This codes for CASSWAGVNEQFF.

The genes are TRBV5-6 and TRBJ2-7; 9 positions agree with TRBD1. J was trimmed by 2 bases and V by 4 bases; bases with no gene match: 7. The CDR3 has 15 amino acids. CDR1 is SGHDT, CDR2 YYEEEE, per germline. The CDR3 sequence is CASSGRDRVAYEQYF. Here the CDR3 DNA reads TGTGCCAGCAGCGGCCGGGACAGGGTGGCCTACGAGCAGTACTTC.

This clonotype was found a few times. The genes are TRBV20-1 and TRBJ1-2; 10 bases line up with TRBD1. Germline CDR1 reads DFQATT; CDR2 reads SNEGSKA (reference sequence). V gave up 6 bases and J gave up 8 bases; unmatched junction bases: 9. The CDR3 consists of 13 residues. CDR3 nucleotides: TGCAGTGCCCTGGGACAGGGGCGGAGGGGCTACACCTTC. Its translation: CSALGQGRRGYTF.

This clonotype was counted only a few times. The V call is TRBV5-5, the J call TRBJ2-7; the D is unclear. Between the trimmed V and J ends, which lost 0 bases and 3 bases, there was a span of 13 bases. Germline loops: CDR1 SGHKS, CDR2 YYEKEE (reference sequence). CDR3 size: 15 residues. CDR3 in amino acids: CASSLDSNKGYEQYF. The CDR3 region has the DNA TGTGCCAGCAGCTTGGACTCCAACAAGGGCTACGAGCAGTACTTC.

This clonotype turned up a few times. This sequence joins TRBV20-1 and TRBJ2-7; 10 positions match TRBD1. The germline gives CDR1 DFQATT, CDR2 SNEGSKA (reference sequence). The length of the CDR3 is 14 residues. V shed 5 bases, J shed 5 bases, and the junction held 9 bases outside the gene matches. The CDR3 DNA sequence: TGCAGTGCTGGGTCCGGGACAGGGGCCAACGAGCAGTACTTC. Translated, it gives CSAGSGTGANEQYF.

The CDR3 coding sequence is TGTGCCAGCAGCCCGTTGGTAGCGGGGGGGGTGGGGCAGTACTTC. Its protein is CASSPLVAGGVGQYF. The V gene is TRBV7-2, the J gene TRBJ2-7; 11 positions agree with TRBD2. This CDR3 is 15 amino acids long. Trimming at V came to 5 bases and at J to 9 bases, leaving 12 bases not matched to a gene. CDR1 and CDR2 from the germline V gene are SGHTA and FQGNSA.

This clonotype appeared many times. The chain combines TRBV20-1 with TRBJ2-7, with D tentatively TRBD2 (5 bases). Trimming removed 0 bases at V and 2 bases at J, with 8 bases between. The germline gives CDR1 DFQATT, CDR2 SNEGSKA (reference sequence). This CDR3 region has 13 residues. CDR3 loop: CSARERGTYEQYF. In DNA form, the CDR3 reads TGCAGTGCTAGAGAACGGGGTACCTACGAGCAGTACTTC.

The CDR3 DNA reads as TGTGCCAGCAGTTACCGGGGTCAGAGCCTCTACAATGAGCAGTTCTTC. This gives the protein CASSYRGQSLYNEQFF. This chain joins TRBV6-5 and TRBJ2-1, with a possible D match to TRBD2 (5 bases). The CDR3 is 16 residues long. CDR1 MNHEY and CDR2 SVGAGI come from the germline V gene. The germline V and J ends were trimmed by 2 bases and 3 bases, with 14 bases remaining between them.

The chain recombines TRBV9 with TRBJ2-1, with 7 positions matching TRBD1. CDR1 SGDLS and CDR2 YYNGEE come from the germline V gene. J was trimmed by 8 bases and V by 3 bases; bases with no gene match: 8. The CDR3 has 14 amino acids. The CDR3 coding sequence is TGTGCCAGCAGCGGTGGGACAGTCGGCGATGAGCAGTTCTTC. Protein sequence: CASSGGTVGDEQFF.